Below are 14 T cell receptor beta chains sequenced from a single sample in a study of OX40 agonist ivuxolimab in advanced cancers. The table came from immunoSEQ multiplex PCR; TCRdb's copy has only in-frame clones and leaves some out. The data hold around 60,000 clones, with about 82% observed a single time. Sample: CD4+ or CD8+ T cells sorted from blood, taken in a trial of the OX40 agonist ivuxolimab. These receptors were collected from an adult with an advanced solid tumor such as melanoma, head and neck, liver or kidney cancer.

The rearrangement joins TRBV6-1 to TRBJ1-3; the D gene is possibly TRBD1 (5 bases). There are 16 residues in the CDR3. Germline CDR1 MNHNS, CDR2 SASEGT. The ends were cut back, 2 bases at V and 1 base at J, with 12 bases in the middle. The CDR3 sequence: CASSESPGWSGNTIYF. The CDR3 nucleotides read TGTGCCAGCAGTGAATCGCCAGGGTGGTCTGGAAACACCATATATTTT.

This clone was seen only a few times. The rearrangement links TRBV7-2 to TRBJ1-5; D not resolved. Trimming left V 1 base short and J 5 bases short, with 6 bases between. Germline-derived CDR1 and CDR2 are SGHTA and FQGNSA. The CDR3 covers 13 residues. The CDR3, as DNA: TGTGCCAGCAGCTTAGTTGTTGATCAGCCCCAGCATTTT. Translation: CASSLVVDQPQHF. Variable domain in full (rest from reference TRBV7-2 and TRBJ1-5): GAGVSQSPSNKVTEKGKDVELRCDPISGHTALYWYRQSLGQGLEFLIYFQGNSAPDKSGLPSDRFSAERTGGSVSTLTIQRTQQEDSAVYLCASSLVVDQPQHFGDGTRLSIL.

This clone came up a few times. The V gene is TRBV5-1, the J gene TRBJ2-7; D is unresolved. Germline V lookup: CDR1 SGHRS, CDR2 YFSETQ. Trimming left V 0 bases short and J 5 bases short, with 6 bases between. This CDR3 has 12 amino acids. As DNA, the CDR3 is TGCGCCAGCAGCTTGGTAAAGAACGAGCAGTACTTC. Its translation: CASSLVKNEQYF.

The sample holds a few counts of this clone. The chain links TRBV5-4 to TRBJ1-2; maybe TRBD1 (6 bases). The CDR3 is 15 amino acids. V was clipped by 3 bases and J by 4 bases, with 16 bases between them. The germline CDR1 and CDR2 sequences are SGHNT and YYREEE (reference sequence). The CDR3 region has the DNA TGTGCCAGCAGCTCACTACAGGGCGTGGGCTATGGCTACACCTTC. As protein: CASSSLQGVGYGYTF.

The gene calls are TRBV9 and TRBJ1-1, with D uncertain. The germline V gene encodes CDR1 SGDLS and CDR2 YYNGEE. V lost 4 bases and J lost 8, with 12 bases in between. The CDR3 consists of 12 residues. CDR3 sequence: CASSPHGQEAFF. The CDR3 nucleotides read TGTGCCAGCAGCCCTCACGGGCAGGAAGCTTTCTTT.

Notes on this clone: Different DNA sequences within this sample yield the same CDR3. The rearrangement links TRBV7-2 to TRBJ2-1; D not resolved. Between the trimmed V and J ends, which lost 5 bases and 6 bases, there was a span of 11 bases. The CDR3 runs 13 residues. Germline V gives CDR1 SGHTA, CDR2 FQGNSA. This CDR3 reads CASSPGYSNEQFF. The CDR3 bases are TGTGCCAGCAGCCCCGGCTACTCCAATGAGCAGTTCTTC.

The chain is built from TRBV2 and TRBJ1-4, with D tentatively TRBD1 (5 bases). Trimming stripped 3 bases from V and 4 bases from J, with 6 bases between. Germline V lookup: CDR1 SNHLY, CDR2 FYNNEI. The CDR3 runs to 13 residues. The CDR3 loop reads CASSDRVNEKLFF. The CDR3 region has the DNA TGTGCCAGCAGTGACAGGGTTAATGAAAAACTGTTTTTT.

This clone was counted a few times. This sample includes further DNA sequences coding for the same CDR3. The chain joins TRBV18 to TRBJ2-7; D is unresolved. Germline loops: CDR1 KGHSH, CDR2 LQKENI. This CDR3 has 11 residues. V was shortened by 3 bases and J by 3 bases, with 3 bases between the two germline ends. The CDR3 sequence: CASSPGYEQYF. The CDR3 DNA follows: TGTGCCAGCTCACCGGGCTACGAGCAGTACTTC.

The J gene is TRBJ2-3, the V gene TRBV7-6; TRBD2 aligns across 8 bases. J lost 6 bases, V lost 4 bases, and 15 bases had no gene match. The germline gives CDR1 SGHVS, CDR2 FNYEAQ. The length of the CDR3 is 17 residues. This chain's CDR3 is CASSSIPSAGERDTQYF. The CDR3 DNA reads TGTGCCAGCAGCTCCATCCCCTCAGCGGGAGAGAGGGATACGCAGTATTTT.

The V gene is TRBV18, the J gene TRBJ1-5; no clear D. Trimming took off 9 bases at V and 0 bases at J, with 9 bases between the two ends. The CDR3 has 13 amino acids. Germline V gene lookup returns CDR1 KGHSH and CDR2 LQKENI. CDR3: CASTLDSNQPQHF. The CDR3 region has the DNA TGTGCCAGTACGCTTGATAGCAATCAGCCCCAGCATTTT. Looking up the rest from reference TRBV18 and TRBJ1-5 gives the full variable domain: NAGVMQNPRHLVRRRGQEARLRCSPMKGHSHVYWYRQLPEEGLKFMVYLQKENIIDESGMPKERFSAEFPKEGPSILRIQQVVRGDSAAYFCASTLDSNQPQHFGDGTRLSIL.

This chain joins TRBV7-2 and TRBJ2-1; D remains ambiguous. CDR3 length: 11 amino acids. The V and J ends lost 1 base and 12 bases respectively, with 7 bases between them. The germline gives CDR1 SGHTA, CDR2 FQGNSA. The CDR3: CASSLGWGQFF. Written as DNA, the CDR3 is TGTGCCAGCAGCTTAGGTTGGGGGCAGTTCTTC.

The CDR3 nucleotides read TGCGCCAGCAGCTTGGTCGCAGCGGCGGAGCAGTACTTC. It specifies CASSLVAAAEQYF. This chain connects TRBV5-1 to TRBJ2-7, with D tentatively TRBD2 (5 bases). From germline, CDR1 is SGHRS and CDR2 YFSETQ. The V and J ends lost 0 bases and 7 bases respectively, with 11 bases between them. There are 13 residues in the CDR3.

The chain couples TRBV4-2 to TRBJ2-2; D is ambiguous. The V and J ends lost 4 bases and 7 bases respectively, with 16 bases between them. The germline gives CDR1 LGHNA, CDR2 YNFKEQ. The length of the CDR3 is 15 residues. Written as DNA, the CDR3 is TGTGCCAGCAGCCTGCGAGGTGACAATCTCGGGGAGCTGTTTTTT. Protein sequence: CASSLRGDNLGELFF.

The chain links TRBV11-3 to TRBJ1-1; 8 bases align to TRBD1. Looked up from germline, CDR1 is SGHNT and CDR2 is YENEEA. The CDR3 extends over 17 amino acids. J gave up 1 base and V 1 base, and 8 bases lay outside the gene matches. The CDR3 DNA sequence: TGTGCCAGCAGCTTAGTCAGGACAGGGTATTCGAACACTGAAGCTTTCTTT. It encodes CASSLVRTGYSNTEAFF.